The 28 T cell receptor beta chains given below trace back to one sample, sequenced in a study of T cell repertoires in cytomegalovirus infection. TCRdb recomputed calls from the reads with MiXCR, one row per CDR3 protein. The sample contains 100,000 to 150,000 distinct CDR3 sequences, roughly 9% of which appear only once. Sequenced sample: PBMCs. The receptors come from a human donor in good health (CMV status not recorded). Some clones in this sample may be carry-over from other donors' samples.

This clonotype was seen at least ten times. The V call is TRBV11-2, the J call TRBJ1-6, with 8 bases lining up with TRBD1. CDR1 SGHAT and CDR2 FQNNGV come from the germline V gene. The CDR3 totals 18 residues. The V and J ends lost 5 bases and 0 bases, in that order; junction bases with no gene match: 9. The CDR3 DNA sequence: TGTGCCAGCAGCCAACGGACAGGGCGGAGCTCCTATAATTCACCCCTCCACTTT. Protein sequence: CASSQRTGRSSYNSPLHF.

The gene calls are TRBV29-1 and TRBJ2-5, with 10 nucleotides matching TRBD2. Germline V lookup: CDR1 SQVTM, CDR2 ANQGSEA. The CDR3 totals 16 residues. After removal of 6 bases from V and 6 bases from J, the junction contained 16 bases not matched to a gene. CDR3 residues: CSVLGSAGGSVKTQYF. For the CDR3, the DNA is TGCAGCGTGCTGGGTTCAGCGGGGGGGTCCGTGAAGACCCAGTACTTC.

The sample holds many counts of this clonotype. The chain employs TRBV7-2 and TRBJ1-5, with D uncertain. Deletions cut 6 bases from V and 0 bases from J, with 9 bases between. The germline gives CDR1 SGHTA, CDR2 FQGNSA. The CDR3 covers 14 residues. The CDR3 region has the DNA TGTGCCAGCAGTAAAGACGGTAGCAATCAGCCCCAGCATTTT. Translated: CASSKDGSNQPQHF. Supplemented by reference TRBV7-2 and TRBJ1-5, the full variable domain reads GAGVSQSPSNKVTEKGKDVELRCDPISGHTALYWYRQSLGQGLEFLIYFQGNSAPDKSGLPSDRFSAERTGGSVSTLTIQRTQQEDSAVYLCASSKDGSNQPQHFGDGTRLSIL.

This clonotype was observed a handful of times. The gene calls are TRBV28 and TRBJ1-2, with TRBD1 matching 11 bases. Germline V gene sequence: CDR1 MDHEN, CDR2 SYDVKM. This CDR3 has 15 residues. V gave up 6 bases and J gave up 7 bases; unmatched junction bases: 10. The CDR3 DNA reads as TGTGCCAGCAGCAACGCCGGGACAGGGGGTGGTGGCTACACCTTC. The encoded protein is CASSNAGTGGGGYTF.

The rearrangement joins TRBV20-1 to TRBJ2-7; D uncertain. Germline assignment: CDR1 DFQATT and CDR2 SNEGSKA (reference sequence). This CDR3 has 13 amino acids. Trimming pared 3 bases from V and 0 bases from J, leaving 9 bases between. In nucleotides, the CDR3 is TGCAGTGCTAGGAACCGCAGCTCCTACGAGCAGTACTTC. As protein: CSARNRSSYEQYF.

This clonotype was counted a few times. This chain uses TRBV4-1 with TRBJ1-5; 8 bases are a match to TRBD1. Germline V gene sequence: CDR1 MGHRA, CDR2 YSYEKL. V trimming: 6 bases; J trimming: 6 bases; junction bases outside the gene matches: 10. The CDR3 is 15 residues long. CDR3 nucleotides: TGCGCCAGCAGTCGACAGGGGAATGACCTTCAGCCCCAGCATTTT. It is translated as CASSRQGNDLQPQHF.

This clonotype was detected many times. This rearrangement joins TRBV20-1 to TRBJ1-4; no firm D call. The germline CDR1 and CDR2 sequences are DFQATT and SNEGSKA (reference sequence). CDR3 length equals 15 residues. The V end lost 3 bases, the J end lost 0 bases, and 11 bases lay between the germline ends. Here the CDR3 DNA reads TGCAGTGCTAGGGCCCTTTTGCCAACTAATGAAAAACTGTTTTTT. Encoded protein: CSARALLPTNEKLFF.

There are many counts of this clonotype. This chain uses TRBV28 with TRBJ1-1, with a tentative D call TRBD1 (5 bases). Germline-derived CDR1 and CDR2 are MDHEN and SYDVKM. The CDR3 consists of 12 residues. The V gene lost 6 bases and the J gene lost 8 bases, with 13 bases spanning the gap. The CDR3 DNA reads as TGTGCCAGCAGCCACTCGTGGGGGGAAGCTTTCTTT. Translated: CASSHSWGEAFF.

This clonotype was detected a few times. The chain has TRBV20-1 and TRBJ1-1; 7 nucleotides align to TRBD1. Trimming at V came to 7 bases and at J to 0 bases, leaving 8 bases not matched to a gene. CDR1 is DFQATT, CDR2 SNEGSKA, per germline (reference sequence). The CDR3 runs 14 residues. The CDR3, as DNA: TGCAGTGTTACCCGGACAGGCTTGAACACTGAAGCTTTCTTT. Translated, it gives CSVTRTGLNTEAFF.

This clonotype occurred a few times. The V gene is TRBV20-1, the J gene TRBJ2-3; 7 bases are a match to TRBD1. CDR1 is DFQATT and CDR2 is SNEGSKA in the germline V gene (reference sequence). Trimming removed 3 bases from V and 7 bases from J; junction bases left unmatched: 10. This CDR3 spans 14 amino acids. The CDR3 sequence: CSASRDRGMNTQYF. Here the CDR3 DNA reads TGCAGTGCTAGCCGGGACAGAGGAATGAATACGCAGTATTTT.

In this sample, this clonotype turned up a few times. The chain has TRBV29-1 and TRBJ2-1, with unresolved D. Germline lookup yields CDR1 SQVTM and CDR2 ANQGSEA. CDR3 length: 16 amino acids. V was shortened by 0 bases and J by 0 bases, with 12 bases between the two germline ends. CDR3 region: CSVEDPSPDSYNEQFF. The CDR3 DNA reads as TGCAGCGTTGAAGATCCCTCCCCGGACTCCTACAATGAGCAGTTCTTC.

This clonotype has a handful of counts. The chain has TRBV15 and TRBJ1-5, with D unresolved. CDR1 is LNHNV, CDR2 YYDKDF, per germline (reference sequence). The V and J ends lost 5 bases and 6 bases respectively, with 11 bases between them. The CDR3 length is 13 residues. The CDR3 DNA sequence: TGTGCCACCAGCCCGAGCCGGTTTCAGCCCCAGCATTTT. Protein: CATSPSRFQPQHF.

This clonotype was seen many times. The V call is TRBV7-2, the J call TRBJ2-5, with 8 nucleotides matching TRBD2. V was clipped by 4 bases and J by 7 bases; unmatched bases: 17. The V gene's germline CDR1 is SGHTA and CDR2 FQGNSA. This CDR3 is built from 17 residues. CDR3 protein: CASSSDSPGTRRGTQYF. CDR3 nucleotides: TGTGCCAGCAGCTCCGACAGTCCCGGGACTAGAAGAGGGACCCAGTACTTC.

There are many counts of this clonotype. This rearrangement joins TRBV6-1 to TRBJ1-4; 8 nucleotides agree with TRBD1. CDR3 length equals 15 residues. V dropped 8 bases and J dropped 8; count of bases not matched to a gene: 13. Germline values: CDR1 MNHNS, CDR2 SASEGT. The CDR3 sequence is CASQLRAGQGEKLFF. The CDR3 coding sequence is TGTGCCAGCCAGTTACGGGCTGGACAGGGCGAAAAACTGTTTTTT.

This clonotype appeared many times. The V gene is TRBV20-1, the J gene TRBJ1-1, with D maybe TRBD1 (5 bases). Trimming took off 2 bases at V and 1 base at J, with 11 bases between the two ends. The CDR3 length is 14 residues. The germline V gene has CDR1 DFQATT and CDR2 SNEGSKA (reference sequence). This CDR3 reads CSARSRVENTEAFF. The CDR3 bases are TGCAGTGCTAGAAGCAGGGTGGAGAACACTGAAGCTTTCTTT.

As DNA, the CDR3 is TGCGCCAGCAGCCAAGAGTCGGGAGCGACTAGCACAGATACGCAGTATTTT. Translated: CASSQESGATSTDTQYF. V gene TRBV4-1 combines with J gene TRBJ2-3, with TRBD2 as a possible D gene (6 bases). Germline CDR1 and CDR2: MGHRA and YSYEKL. The CDR3 sequence is 17 residues long. V shed 0 bases and J shed 0 bases, with 13 bases lying between them.

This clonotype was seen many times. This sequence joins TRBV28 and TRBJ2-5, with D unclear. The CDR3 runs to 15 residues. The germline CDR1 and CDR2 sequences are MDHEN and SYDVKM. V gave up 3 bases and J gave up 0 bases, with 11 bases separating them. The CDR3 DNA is TGTGCCAGCAGTTTCGGACCGCGAAACCAAGAGACCCAGTACTTC. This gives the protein CASSFGPRNQETQYF.

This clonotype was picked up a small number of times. CDR3 protein: CASTSEPGRPQETQYF. The CDR3 DNA reads as TGTGCCAGCACCTCAGAGCCGGGACGGCCCCAAGAGACCCAGTACTTC. This chain joins TRBV27 and TRBJ2-5; D is tentatively TRBD1 or TRBD2 (5 bases each). Germline CDR1 MNHEY, CDR2 SMNVEV (reference sequence). Trimming cost V 7 bases and J 1 base, with 19 bases left between them. This CDR3 is built from 16 residues.

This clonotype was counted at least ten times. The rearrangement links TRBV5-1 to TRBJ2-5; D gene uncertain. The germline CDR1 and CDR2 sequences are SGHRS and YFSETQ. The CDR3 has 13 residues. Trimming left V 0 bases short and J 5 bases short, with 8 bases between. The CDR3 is CASSLAFGETQYF. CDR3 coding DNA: TGCGCCAGCAGCTTGGCCTTTGGGGAGACCCAGTACTTC.

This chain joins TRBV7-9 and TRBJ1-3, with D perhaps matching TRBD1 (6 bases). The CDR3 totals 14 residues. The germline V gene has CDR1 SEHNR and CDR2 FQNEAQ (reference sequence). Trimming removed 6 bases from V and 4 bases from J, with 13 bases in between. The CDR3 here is CASSIPGTGNTIYF. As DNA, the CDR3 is TGTGCCAGCAGTATCCCCGGGACAGGAAACACCATATATTTT.

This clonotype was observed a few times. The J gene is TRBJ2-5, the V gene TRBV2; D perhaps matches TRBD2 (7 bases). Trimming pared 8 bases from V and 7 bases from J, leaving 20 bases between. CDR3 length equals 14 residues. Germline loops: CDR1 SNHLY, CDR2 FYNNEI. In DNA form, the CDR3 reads TGTGCCAGCTCTGCGGGGGCCCTCCTTGGGACCCAGTACTTC. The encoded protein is CASSAGALLGTQYF.

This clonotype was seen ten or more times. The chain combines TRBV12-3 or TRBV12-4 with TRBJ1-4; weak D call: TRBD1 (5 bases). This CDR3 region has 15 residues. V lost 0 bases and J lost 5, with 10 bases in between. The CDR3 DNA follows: TGTGCCAGCAGTTTAGCAGGGACGAGGAATGAAAAACTGTTTTTT. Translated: CASSLAGTRNEKLFF.

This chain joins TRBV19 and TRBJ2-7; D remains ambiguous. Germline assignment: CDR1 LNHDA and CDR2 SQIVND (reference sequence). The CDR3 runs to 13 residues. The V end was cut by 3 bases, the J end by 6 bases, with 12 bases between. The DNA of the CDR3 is TGTGCCAGTAGTATTAGTCTTAGGAGCGAGCAGTACTTC. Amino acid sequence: CASSISLRSEQYF.

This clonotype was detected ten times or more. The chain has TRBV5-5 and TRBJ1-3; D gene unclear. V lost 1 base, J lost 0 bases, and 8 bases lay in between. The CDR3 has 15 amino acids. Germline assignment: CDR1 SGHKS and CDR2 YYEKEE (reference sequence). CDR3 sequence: CASSLSTYSGNTIYF. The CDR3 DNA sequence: TGTGCCAGCAGCTTGTCAACTTACTCTGGAAACACCATATATTTT.

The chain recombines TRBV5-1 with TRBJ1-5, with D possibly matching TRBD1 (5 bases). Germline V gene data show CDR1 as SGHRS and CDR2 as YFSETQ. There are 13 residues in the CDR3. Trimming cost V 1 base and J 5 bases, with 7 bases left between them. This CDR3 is CASSLLGDQPQHF. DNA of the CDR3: TGCGCCAGCAGCTTGCTGGGGGATCAGCCCCAGCATTTT. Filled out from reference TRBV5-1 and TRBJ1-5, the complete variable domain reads KAGVTQTPRYLIKTRGQQVTLSCSPISGHRSVSWYQQTPGQGLQFLFEYFSETQRNKGNFPGRFSGRQFSNSRSEMNVSTLELGDSALYLCASSLLGDQPQHFGDGTRLSIL.

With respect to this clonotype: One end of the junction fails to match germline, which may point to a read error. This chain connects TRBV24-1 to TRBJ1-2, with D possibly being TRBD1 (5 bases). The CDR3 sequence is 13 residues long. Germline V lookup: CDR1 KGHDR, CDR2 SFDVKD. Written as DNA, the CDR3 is TGTGCCACCAGTGATTTAGCAGGGTTTGGCGACACCTTC. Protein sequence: CATSDLAGFGDTF.

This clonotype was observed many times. The CDR3 is CASSYVSGNTIYF. The CDR3 nucleotides are TGTGCCAGCAGTTACGTCTCTGGAAACACCATATATTTT. The chain joins TRBV6-5 to TRBJ1-3, with D hard to call. Trimming left V 2 bases short and J 0 bases short, with 2 bases between. The germline gives CDR1 MNHEY, CDR2 SVGAGI. The CDR3 covers 13 residues.

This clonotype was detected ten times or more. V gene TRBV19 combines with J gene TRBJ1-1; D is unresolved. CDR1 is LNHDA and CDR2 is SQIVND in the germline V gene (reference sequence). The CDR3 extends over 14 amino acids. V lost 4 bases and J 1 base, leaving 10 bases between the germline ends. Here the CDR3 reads CASSKRQWNTEAFF. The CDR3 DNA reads TGTGCCAGTAGTAAGAGACAATGGAACACTGAAGCTTTCTTT.